The text below deals with one T cell receptor beta chain. Its antigen is unidentified. The table came from immunoSEQ multiplex PCR; TCRdb's copy has only in-frame clones and leaves some out. Of 150,000 to 200,000 clones listed, 90% to 95% are singletons. This record comes from a study of T cell responses to AZD1222 COVID-19 vaccine. Study results and limitations: White British ancestry dominated among donors, who included more females, and clonal diversity was possibly underestimated. Only after the peak T cell response were repertoires sampled.

The germline V gene has CDR1 SQVTM and CDR2 ANQGSEA. The CDR3 loop spans 15 amino acids. The trim removed 7 bases at V and 6 bases at J, leaving 15 bases unmatched. The sequenced sample was peripheral blood, obtained on day 0 of AZD1222 vaccination. The source of this sequence is an adult in good health. The V call is TRBV29-1, the J call TRBJ2-3; 8 bases map to TRBD1. CDR3 nucleotides: TGCAGCGCTGAGTTACACGACAGGGGACCGGATACGCAGTATTTT. This gives the protein CSAELHDRGPDTQYF.